The rows below give T cell receptor beta chains drawn from one sample of a study of vaccination and CD4 T cells after COVID-19. Which antigens these TCRs recognize remains unknown. TCRdb processed the PCR reads anew with MiXCR; each CDR3 protein has one entry. The repertoire includes fewer than 4,000 distinct CDR3 sequences, roughly 18% of them detected once, and under 25% sits in the top ten. Sequences were obtained from CD4+ T cells from blood, cultured in vitro. These receptors came from a human donor who had recovered from COVID-19. Each CDR3 is given with its conserved first and last residue. D genes are given only for firm matches. Size is stated for part of the rows, as once, few or many counts, or as a class when the clone is expanded.

d_gene,v_gene,j_gene,abundance,CDR3nt,CDR3aa
NA,TRBV2,TRBJ1-6,large,TGTGCCAGCAAGCACAGGGAAAATTCACCCCTCCACTTT,CASKHRENSPLHF
NA,TRBV6-1,TRBJ1-1,large,TGTGCCAGCAGTAGATTTCGGGACACTGAAGCTTTCTTT,CASSRFRDTEAFF
NA,TRBV30,TRBJ2-1,few,TGTGCCTGGAGTGCCGTAGCTGAGCAGTTCTTC,CAWSAVAEQFF
TRBD1,TRBV6-1,TRBJ1-1,few,TGTGCCAGCAGGGGGACAGGGGGCGGCACTGAAGCTTTCTTT,CASRGTGGGTEAFF
NA,TRBV30,TRBJ1-4,NA,TGTGCCTGGACTTCAATGGGGGGCTTTGAAAAACTGTTTTTT,CAWTSMGGFEKLFF
NA,TRBV15,TRBJ1-3,medium-sized,TGTGCCACCAGCAGATTCAGGGGCTCTGGAAACACCATATATTTT,CATSRFRGSGNTIYF
NA,TRBV5-8,TRBJ2-7,NA,TGTGCCAGCAGAACGACCCGGGGCATGGGTGTCTACGAGCAGTACTTC,CASRTTRGMGVYEQYF
NA,TRBV5-4,TRBJ1-2,few,TGTGCCAGCAGCTTGAACAAAGCTAACTATGGCTACACCTTC,CASSLNKANYGYTF
NA,TRBV5-8,TRBJ2-7,few,TGTGCCAGCAGCACATCGGACAGCCCCTACGAGCAGTACTTC,CASSTSDSPYEQYF
NA,TRBV7-2,TRBJ1-2,medium-sized,TGTGCCAGCAGCTCCAGGGGCGGGGGCGTTCGGCATGGCTACACCTTC,CASSSRGGGVRHGYTF
TRBD2,TRBV20-1,TRBJ2-1,NA,TGCAGTGCTACAATGACTAGCGGGGGGCCAAATGAGCAGTTCTTC,CSATMTSGGPNEQFF
TRBD2,TRBV30,TRBJ2-5,NA,TGTGCCTGGAGTATGATAGCGGGGGCAGAGACCCAGTACTTC,CAWSMIAGAETQYF
NA,TRBV6-1,TRBJ1-5,NA,TGTGCCAGCAGCGTCCATAGCAATCAGCCCCAGCATTTT,CASSVHSNQPQHF
NA,TRBV11-1,TRBJ1-1,NA,TGTGCCAGCAGCTTAAGGGCGGGGAACACTGAAGCTTTCTTT,CASSLRAGNTEAFF
NA,TRBV30,TRBJ2-1,few,TGTGCCTGGAGTGACGGGACACCGAATGAGCAGTTCTTC,CAWSDGTPNEQFF
NA,TRBV10-3,TRBJ1-1,few,TGTGCCATCAGTGAGTACTCTGACCCCTCTGAAGCTTTCTTT,CAISEYSDPSEAFF
TRBD1,TRBV9,TRBJ1-2,few,TGTGCCAGCAGCCCCCTGGACAGGGTTTTTGATGGCTACACCTTC,CASSPLDRVFDGYTF
NA,TRBV5-4,TRBJ2-2,NA,TGTGCCAGCACCCTGAGCGGGTACAACACCGGGGAGCTGTTTTTT,CASTLSGYNTGELFF
TRBD1,TRBV18,TRBJ2-7,NA,TGTGCCAGCTCCCCCGGGACAGGGCCACTCGAGCAGTACTTC,CASSPGTGPLEQYF
NA,TRBV25-1,TRBJ1-1,NA,TGTGCCAGCAGTGAAACGTCCAGGACAAGGACTGAAGCTTTCTTT,CASSETSRTRTEAFF
TRBD1,TRBV6-2/TRBV6-3,TRBJ1-5,NA,TGTGCCAGCAGGGGCACAGGGGGCGCGGGGCAGCCCCAGCATTTT,CASRGTGGAGQPQHF
NA,TRBV2,TRBJ2-5,NA,TGTGCCAGCAGTGTCCGCCAAGAGACCCAGTACTTC,CASSVRQETQYF
NA,TRBV7-2,TRBJ1-5,medium-sized,TGTGCCAGCGCCATGAGTGGCAATCAGCCCCAGCATTTT,CASAMSGNQPQHF
NA,TRBV4-1,TRBJ1-2,few,TGCGCCAGCAGCCAAGAAGCGTGGGGGGGAGGGTATGGCTACACCTTC,CASSQEAWGGGYGYTF
TRBD1,TRBV30,TRBJ1-5,few,TGTGCCTGGAGTGTACATTGGACAGGAGATATAGGCAATCAGCCCCAGCATTTT,CAWSVHWTGDIGNQPQHF
TRBD1,TRBV3-1,TRBJ2-7,few,TGTGCCAGCGCCGGGGGACAGGGTTCCTACGAGCAGTACTTC,CASAGGQGSYEQYF
NA,TRBV5-8,TRBJ1-1,NA,TGTGCCAGCAGCAGGGGCGCAAACCTCTACACTGAAGCTTTCTTT,CASSRGANLYTEAFF
NA,TRBV19,TRBJ1-6,medium-sized,TGTGCCAGTAGTATGAGGCAGGGGAATTCACCCCTCCACTTT,CASSMRQGNSPLHF
NA,TRBV25-1,TRBJ1-2,NA,TGTGCCAGCACAGACGGGATCTATGGCTACACCTTC,CASTDGIYGYTF
NA,TRBV5-6,TRBJ1-3,NA,TGTGCCAGCAGCTTGGGCTTACCTGGAAACACCATATATTTT,CASSLGLPGNTIYF
NA,TRBV30,TRBJ2-3,medium-sized,TGTGCCTGGGGCCTGGCAGATACGCAGTATTTT,CAWGLADTQYF
TRBD1,TRBV6-1,TRBJ1-5,large,TGTGCCAGCAGTGAACCTCCGACAGGGAACCATTTT,CASSEPPTGNHF
NA,TRBV12-3/TRBV12-4,TRBJ1-2,few,TGTGCCAGCGCGACAGCAGTCAACTATGGCTACACCTTC,CASATAVNYGYTF
NA,TRBV2,TRBJ2-3,few,TGTGCCAGCACCCGCGGGGTACGGGTCACAGATACGCAGTATTTT,CASTRGVRVTDTQYF
NA,TRBV11-2,TRBJ1-1,medium-sized,TGTGCCAGCACCCGAAACCGGGGCGCAGGGACTGAAGCTTTCTTT,CASTRNRGAGTEAFF
NA,TRBV18,TRBJ1-1,few,TGTGCCAGCTCCCAAGACCCTAAGGGTGAAGCTTTCTTT,CASSQDPKGEAFF
TRBD1,TRBV6-1,TRBJ1-2,few,TGTGCCAGCAGCCCCCAGGGAGGACAGGGGGCTTTCTATGGCTACACCTTC,CASSPQGGQGAFYGYTF
TRBD1,TRBV30,TRBJ1-6,NA,TGTGCCTGGAGTGCGAGACAGGGAGGGTCACCCCTCCACTTT,CAWSARQGGSPLHF
TRBD2,TRBV30,TRBJ2-3,NA,TGTGCCTGGAAGGTCCTAGCGGGGAAGGATACGCAGTATTTT,CAWKVLAGKDTQYF
NA,TRBV2,TRBJ1-2,large,TGTGCCAGCAGGGACGGAGCTAACTATGGCTACACCTTC,CASRDGANYGYTF
NA,TRBV12-3/TRBV12-4,TRBJ1-1,few,TGTGCCAGCAGTTTTGGCGGTGGGATGAGGGCTTTCTTT,CASSFGGGMRAFF
NA,TRBV5-1,TRBJ2-5,medium-sized,TGCGCCAGCAGCAAGGACAGTCCCCACCAAGAGACCCAGTACTTC,CASSKDSPHQETQYF
NA,TRBV7-2,TRBJ2-3,few,TGTGCCAGCAGCTTAGACTCCCGCACAGATACGCAGTATTTT,CASSLDSRTDTQYF
NA,TRBV3-1,TRBJ2-7,few,TGTGCCAGCAGCCAAGCCAGCCGCTACGAGCAGTACTTC,CASSQASRYEQYF
NA,TRBV19,TRBJ1-5,medium-sized,TGTGCCAGTAGTCCCCGATTCCGGGGTGAGGGTCAGCCCCAGCATTTT,CASSPRFRGEGQPQHF
NA,TRBV27,TRBJ2-2,few,TGTGCCAGCAGTTGGGGGATAGGGGGCGGGGAGCTGTTTTTT,CASSWGIGGGELFF
NA,TRBV12-3/TRBV12-4,TRBJ1-5,NA,TGTGCCAGCAGTTTAAAGGGGGAGAGGCCCCAGCATTTT,CASSLKGERPQHF
NA,TRBV5-1,TRBJ2-5,NA,TGCGCCAGCAGCTTGACGGACCAGACCCAGTACTTC,CASSLTDQTQYF